This TCR beta chain was identified during a study of CD8 T cells in Susac syndrome. Reverse transcription of 0.5 to 1 ug RNA was performed with random hexamers. TCRdb called the immunoSEQ multiplex PCR reads again in MiXCR, with one record for every CDR3 protein. The table has roughly 200,000 distinct CDR3 sequences, under 95% seen once. Study-wide results and limits: Expansion of clones was not seen in the CD4+ T cell repertoires of Susac syndrome.

This CDR3 comprises 12 residues. Germline values: CDR1 SGHAT, CDR2 FQNNGV. The sample holds one count of this clonotype. Its target is unknown. The junction and the germline gene differ at one end; a read error may be behind it. This chain joins TRBV11-2 and TRBJ2-7; 7 bases fit TRBD2. Sequencing was performed on CD4+ T cells from PBMCs. The clonotype originates from a human donor with Susac syndrome. DNA for the CDR3: TGTGCCAGCAGCTTCGGGGGGTCAGCCGAGGACTTC. Its protein product is CASSFGGSAEDF.